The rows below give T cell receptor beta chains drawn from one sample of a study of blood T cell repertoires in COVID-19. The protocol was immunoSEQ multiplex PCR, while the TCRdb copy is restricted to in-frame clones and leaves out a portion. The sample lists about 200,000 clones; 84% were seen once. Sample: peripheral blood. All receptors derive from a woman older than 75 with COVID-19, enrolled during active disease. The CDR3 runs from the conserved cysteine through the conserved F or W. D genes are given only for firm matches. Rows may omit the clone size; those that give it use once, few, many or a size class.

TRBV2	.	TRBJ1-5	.	CASTETVFRYQPQHF	TGTGCCAGCACCGAGACAGTCTTCCGCTATCAGCCCCAGCATTTT
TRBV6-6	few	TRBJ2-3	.	CASTLAGATDTQYF	TGTGCCAGCACTCTCGCAGGGGCGACAGATACGCAGTATTTT
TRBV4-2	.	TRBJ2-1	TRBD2	CASSLPASGGANEQFF	TGTGCCAGCAGCCTACCTGCGTCGGGGGGGGCCAATGAGCAGTTCTTC
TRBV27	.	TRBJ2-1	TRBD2	CASSPWRLAGGGEQFF	TGTGCCAGCAGTCCCTGGAGACTAGCGGGAGGCGGTGAGCAGTTCTTC
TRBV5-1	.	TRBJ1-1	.	CASSLGRVNTEAFF	TGCGCCAGCAGCTTGGGCAGGGTGAACACTGAAGCTTTCTTT
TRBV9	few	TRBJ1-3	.	CASSPQGNSGNTIYF	TGTGCCAGCAGCCCACAGGGTAACTCTGGAAACACCATATATTTT
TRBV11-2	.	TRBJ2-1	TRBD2	CASSNGLAAYNEQFF	TGTGCCAGCAGCAATGGACTAGCTGCCTACAATGAGCAGTTCTTC
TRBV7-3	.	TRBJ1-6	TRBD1	CASSLSRDRVGSPLHF	TGTGCCAGCAGCTTATCCCGGGACAGGGTCGGATCACCCCTCCACTTT
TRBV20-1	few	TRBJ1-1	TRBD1	CSASQGDTEAFF	TGCAGTGCTAGTCAGGGGGACACTGAAGCTTTCTTT
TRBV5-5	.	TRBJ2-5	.	CASSLSFTETQYF	TGTGCCAGCAGCTTGAGCTTTACAGAGACCCAGTACTTC
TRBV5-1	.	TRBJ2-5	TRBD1	CASSLVQGATSQETQYF	TGCGCCAGCAGCTTGGTGCAGGGGGCCACCTCCCAAGAGACCCAGTACTTC
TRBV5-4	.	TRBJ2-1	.	CASSFESAGPNNEQFF	TGTGCCAGCAGCTTTGAGTCGGCGGGGCCGAACAATGAGCAGTTCTTC